This section outlines one TCR beta chain sequence together with its context. The data belong to a study of blood T cell repertoires in COVID-19. As for the study in general: Some COVID-19 samples were acute and others convalescent; all came from the United States, Italy and Spain. T cells, B-cell-depleted T cells, or PBMCs supplied cDNA or gDNA.

The authors' processing: Cell counts per sample came from amplifying reference gene primers. Clones were sequenced by immunoSEQ multiplex PCR, and TCRdb holds only the in-frame ones, with some missing. The D gene and trimming were derived from the DNA, and the V and J assignments and clone size from that table. Found here are about 90,000 clones, roughly 78% of them singletons; the top ten hold about a tenth. Sequencing was done on a sample of peripheral blood. The sequence derives from a woman in her seventies with acute or convalescent COVID-19.

This chain's CDR3 is CASSQGWGRSTDTQYF. Written as DNA, the CDR3 is TGTGCCAGCAGCCAAGGGTGGGGGCGCAGCACAGATACGCAGTATTTT. The rearrangement links TRBV3-1 (or the pseudogene TRBV3-2) to TRBJ2-3; D is perhaps TRBD1 (6 bases). This CDR3 comprises 16 residues. Germline V CDR1 and CDR2: LGHDT, YNNKEL (reference sequence). V lost 1 base and J lost 0, with 11 bases in between.